These T cell receptor beta chains were read from a single sample in a study of cytomegalovirus exposure and HLA in healthy donors. TCRdb keeps only in-frame clones here, not all; method: immunoSEQ multiplex PCR. The sample records approximately 73,000 clones, roughly 82% being singletons. The sequenced sample consisted of PBMCs. The receptors shown here come from a man between 65 and 80 years old in good health and CMV-seronegative. The CDR3 runs from the conserved cysteine through the conserved F or W. Each record gives: J gene, D gene, clone size, V gene, CDR3 protein, CDR3 DNA. D genes are given only for firm matches. Clone size is not always given. Where it is, it says once, few, many or a class for expanded clones.

>TRBJ2-4|TRBD2|once|TRBV11-2
CASSSGGTGKNIQYF
TGTGCCAGCAGTTCGGGGGGTACTGGCAAAAACATTCAGTACTTC
>TRBJ2-1|TRBD1|-|TRBV7-7
CASSRGTGAYNEQFF
TGTGCTAGCAGCCGCGGGACAGGGGCCTACAATGAGCAGTTCTTC
>TRBJ1-6|-|-|TRBV5-1
CASSSQGNSPLHF
TGCGCCAGCAGCTCGCAGGGGAATTCACCCCTCCACTTT
>TRBJ1-5|TRBD1|-|TRBV2
CASRETGGNQPQHF
TGTGCCAGCAGAGAGACAGGGGGTAATCAGCCCCAGCATTTT
>TRBJ1-1|-|-|TRBV21-1
CASSIWSVDCDSNTEAFF
TGTGCCAGCAGCATCTGGTCGGTCGACTGTGACTCGAACACTGAAGCTTTCTTT
>TRBJ2-7|-|-|TRBV7-9
CASSLQGSSYEQYF
TGTGCCAGCAGCTTACAGGGAAGCTCCTACGAGCAGTACTTC
>TRBJ2-4|-|-|TRBV10-1
CASSEYRERNIQYF
TGCGCCAGCAGTGAATACAGGGAGAGGAACATTCAGTACTTC
>TRBJ1-3|-|-|TRBV7-8
CASSPPGGGNTIYF
TGTGCCAGCAGCCCCCCGGGGGGTGGAAACACCATATATTTT
>TRBJ2-1|TRBD1|-|TRBV12-5
CASGVGQGPYNEQFF
TGTGCTAGTGGTGTGGGACAGGGCCCCTACAATGAGCAGTTCTTC
>TRBJ2-5|-|-|TRBV7-8
CASSLIGAQYF
TGTGCCAGCAGCTTAATCGGAGCCCAGTACTTC
>TRBJ2-5|-|-|TRBV14
CASSPLTNQETQYF
TGTGCCAGCAGCCCCCTGACAAACCAAGAGACCCAGTACTTC
>TRBJ1-5|TRBD1|-|TRBV30
CAWSGGTGLGNQPQHF
TGTGCCTGGAGTGGGGGGACAGGGTTGGGCAATCAGCCCCAGCATTTT
>TRBJ1-6|-|-|TRBV7-2
CASSPRDREASPLHF
TGTGCCAGCAGCCCCCGGGACCGGGAGGCTTCACCCCTCCACTTT
>TRBJ2-6|TRBD2|-|TRBV30
CAWKNPGLAGGPPSGANVLTF
TGTGCCTGGAAGAATCCGGGACTAGCGGGAGGACCTCCGTCTGGGGCCAACGTCCTGACTTTC
>TRBJ2-5|TRBD1|-|TRBV6-5
CASRGQGVRETQYF
TGTGCCAGCAGAGGACAGGGGGTTCGTGAGACCCAGTACTTC
>TRBJ2-7|TRBD1|-|TRBV18
CASSPTGVAYEQYF
TGTGCCAGCTCACCGACAGGGGTGGCCTACGAGCAGTACTTC
>TRBJ1-6|TRBD1|-|TRBV15
CATSRLGQGNNSPLHF
TGTGCCACCAGCAGGTTGGGACAGGGGAATAATTCACCCCTCCACTTT
>TRBJ1-5|-|few|TRBV30
CAWSLGIGGSNQPQHF
TGTGCCTGGAGTTTGGGGATCGGGGGAAGTAATCAGCCCCAGCATTTT
>TRBJ1-1|-|-|TRBV5-8
CASSLARRRDTEAFF
TGTGCCAGCAGCTTGGCTCGACGTCGGGACACTGAAGCTTTCTTT
>TRBJ2-1|TRBD2|-|TRBV7-9
CASSLPPWTSGSRNEQFF
TGTGCCAGCAGCTTACCACCCTGGACTAGCGGGAGTAGAAATGAGCAGTTCTTC
>TRBJ1-2|TRBD1|-|TRBV18
CASSPDLTGALWYGYTF
TGTGCCAGCTCACCCGACCTGACAGGGGCGCTTTGGTATGGCTACACCTTC
>TRBJ2-1|-|-|TRBV5-1
CASSLEGGNNEQFF
TGCGCCAGCAGCTTGGAGGGCGGGAACAATGAGCAGTTCTTC
>TRBJ1-4|-|-|TRBV7-9
CASSGREEEKLFF
TGTGCCAGCAGCGGCAGGGAAGAGGAAAAACTGTTTTTT
>TRBJ1-1|TRBD1|-|TRBV18
CASSPGVGQGTSEAFF
TGTGCCAGCTCACCAGGGGTGGGACAGGGGACCAGTGAAGCTTTCTTT
>TRBJ2-3|-|-|TRBV5-1
CASSLAEISIVRGGTDTQYF
TGCGCCAGCAGCTTGGCCGAAATAAGTATTGTCAGGGGGGGCACAGATACGCAGTATTTT
>TRBJ1-2|-|-|TRBV6-1
CASSYGYGYTF
TGTGCCAGCAGTTACGGGTATGGCTACACCTTC
>TRBJ1-2|TRBD1|-|TRBV6-1
CASSTGTGDGYTF
TGTGCCAGCAGTACGGGGACAGGGGATGGCTACACCTTC
>TRBJ2-7|TRBD2|-|TRBV29-1
CSVGGLAGASYEQYF
TGCAGCGTGGGAGGGCTAGCGGGGGCTTCCTACGAGCAGTACTTC
>TRBJ1-4|TRBD1|-|TRBV5-1
CASSLGTGPNEKLFF
TGCGCCAGCAGCTTGGGGACAGGACCAAATGAAAAACTGTTTTTT
>TRBJ1-4|TRBD1|-|TRBV28
CASMPGQGLILTNEKLFF
TGTGCCAGCATGCCGGGACAGGGACTTATTTTAACTAATGAAAAACTGTTTTTT
>TRBJ2-3|TRBD2|-|TRBV25-1
CASGRRGGTDTQYF
TGTGCCAGCGGCCGCCGGGGGGGCACAGATACGCAGTATTTT
>TRBJ2-3|-|-|TRBV4-1
CASSQERTGVPGTDTQYF
TGCGCCAGCAGCCAAGAGAGGACGGGAGTGCCTGGCACAGATACGCAGTATTTT
>TRBJ2-7|TRBD1|-|TRBV19
CASGNSQGADEQYF
TGTGCCAGTGGCAATTCACAGGGGGCGGACGAGCAGTACTTC
>TRBJ1-1|-|once|TRBV7-2
CASSLETELRGTEAFF
TGTGCCAGCAGCTTAGAGACAGAGCTAAGGGGCACTGAAGCTTTCTTT
>TRBJ1-1|-|few|TRBV11-3
CASSSPGEYEAFF
TGTGCCAGCAGCTCCCCGGGGGAGTATGAAGCTTTCTTT
>TRBJ1-6|-|-|TRBV28
CASSVQGTSTPLHF
TGTGCCAGCAGTGTCCAAGGGACATCGACACCCCTCCACTTT
>TRBJ1-1|TRBD1|-|TRBV18
CASSPRTGITEAFF
TGTGCCAGCTCACCCCGGACAGGGATCACTGAAGCTTTCTTT
>TRBJ2-3|TRBD2|-|TRBV6-5
CTSSFQRGNTDTQYF
TGTACCAGCAGTTTCCAGCGGGGAAACACAGATACGCAGTATTTT
>TRBJ1-5|-|few|TRBV19
CASSTQGGQPQHF
TGTGCCAGTAGTACCCAGGGTGGGCAGCCCCAGCATTTT
>TRBJ1-2|-|-|TRBV7-9
CASSLGGRGSLGGYTF
TGTGCCAGCAGCTTAGGGGGGCGAGGATCCCTGGGAGGCTACACCTTC